This T cell receptor (beta chain) was recorded in a study of blood T cells in healthy people across ages. Study-level points and caveats: TCR beta diversity per million T cells fell roughly linearly with age.

A remark on this clonotype: The antigen is not known.

PCR was performed a second time for 7 to 11 cycles using a sample-barcoded 5' primer and a J-beta primer mix. In TCRdb, the 5' RACE reads were re-called with MiXCR into one record per CDR3 protein. The sample records roughly 1.7 million distinct CDR3 sequences, 30% to 40% being singletons. The clonotype originates from a woman aged 25 to 39 in good health. The sample comprised blood.

In nucleotides, the CDR3 is TGTGCCACCAGGGAACTAACAAGCGGGATGCAGTATTTT. It yields the protein CATRELTSGMQYF. The chain employs TRBV24-1 and TRBJ2-3, with 7 bases lining up with TRBD2. The CDR3 covers 13 residues. Germline loops: CDR1 KGHDR, CDR2 SFDVKD. After removal of 7 bases from V and 11 bases from J, the junction contained 11 bases not matched to a gene.